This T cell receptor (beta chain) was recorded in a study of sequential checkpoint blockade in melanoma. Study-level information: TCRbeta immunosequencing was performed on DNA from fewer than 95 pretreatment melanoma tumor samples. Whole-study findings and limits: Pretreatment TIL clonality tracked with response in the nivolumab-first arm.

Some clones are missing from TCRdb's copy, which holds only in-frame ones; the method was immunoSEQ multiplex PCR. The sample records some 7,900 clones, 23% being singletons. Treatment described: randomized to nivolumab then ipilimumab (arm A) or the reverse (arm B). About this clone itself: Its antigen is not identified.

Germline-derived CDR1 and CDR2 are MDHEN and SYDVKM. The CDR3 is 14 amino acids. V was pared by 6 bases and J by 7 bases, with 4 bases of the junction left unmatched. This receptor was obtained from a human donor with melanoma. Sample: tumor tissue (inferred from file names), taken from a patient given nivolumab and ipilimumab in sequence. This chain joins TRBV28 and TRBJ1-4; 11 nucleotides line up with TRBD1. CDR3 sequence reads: CASRRTGGREKLFF. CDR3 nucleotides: TGTGCCAGCAGAAGGACAGGGGGCCGTGAAAAACTGTTTTTT.